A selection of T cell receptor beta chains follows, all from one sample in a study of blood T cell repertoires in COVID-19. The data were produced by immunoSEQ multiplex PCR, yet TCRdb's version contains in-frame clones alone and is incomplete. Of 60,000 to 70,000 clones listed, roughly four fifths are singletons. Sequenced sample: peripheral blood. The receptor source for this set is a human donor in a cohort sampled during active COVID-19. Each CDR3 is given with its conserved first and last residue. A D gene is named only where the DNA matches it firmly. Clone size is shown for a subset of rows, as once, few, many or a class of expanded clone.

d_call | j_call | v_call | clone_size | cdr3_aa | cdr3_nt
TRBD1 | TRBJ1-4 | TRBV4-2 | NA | CASSQRVSGGTGGEKLFF | TGTGCCAGCAGCCAAAGAGTCTCCGGAGGGACAGGGGGTGAAAAACTGTTTTTT
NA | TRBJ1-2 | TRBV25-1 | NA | CASSGAGAGVGNYGYTF | TGTGCCAGCAGTGGTGCAGGGGCAGGGGTAGGGAACTATGGCTACACCTTC
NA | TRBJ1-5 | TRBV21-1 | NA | CASRIGQGIKPQHF | TGTGCCAGCAGGATAGGACAGGGTATTAAGCCCCAGCATTTT
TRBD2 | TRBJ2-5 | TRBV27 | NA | CASSSGLVETQYF | TGTGCCAGCAGTTCCGGACTAGTGGAGACCCAGTACTTC
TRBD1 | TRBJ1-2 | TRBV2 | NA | CASSGEGQALHGYTF | TGTGCCAGCAGTGGGGAGGGACAGGCTCTTCATGGCTACACCTTC
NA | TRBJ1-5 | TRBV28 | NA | CASSGIRAIRGNQPQHF | TGTGCCAGCAGTGGGATCAGGGCAATAAGGGGCAATCAGCCCCAGCATTTT
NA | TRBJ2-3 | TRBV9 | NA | CASSVGGYASSDTQYF | TGTGCCAGCAGCGTAGGGGGCTATGCGAGCTCAGATACGCAGTATTTT
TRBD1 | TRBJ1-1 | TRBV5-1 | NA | CASSLVGQGNTEAFF | TGCGCCAGCAGCTTGGTCGGACAGGGGAACACTGAAGCTTTCTTT
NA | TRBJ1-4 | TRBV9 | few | CASSVTTGRFEKLFF | TGTGCCAGCAGCGTAACTACAGGGCGGTTCGAAAAACTGTTTTTT
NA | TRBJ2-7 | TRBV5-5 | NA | CASSSYGNEQYF | TGTGCCAGCAGCTCTTACGGGAACGAGCAGTACTTC
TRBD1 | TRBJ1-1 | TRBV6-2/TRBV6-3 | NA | CASSSDRGRAFF | TGTGCCAGCAGTTCCGACAGGGGGCGAGCTTTCTTT
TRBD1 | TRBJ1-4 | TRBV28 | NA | CASSRQGANEKLFF | TGTGCCAGCAGTCGACAGGGGGCTAATGAAAAACTGTTTTTT
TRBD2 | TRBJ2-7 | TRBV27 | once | CASSAGLAGGEQYF | TGTGCCAGCAGCGCGGGACTAGCGGGGGGCGAGCAGTACTTC
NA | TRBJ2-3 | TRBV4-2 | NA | CASSHGRADTQYF | TGTGCCAGCAGCCATGGTCGAGCAGATACGCAGTATTTT
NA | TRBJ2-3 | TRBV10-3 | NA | CAISESSPRTDTQYF | TGTGCCATCAGTGAGTCTAGTCCTAGGACAGATACGCAGTATTTT
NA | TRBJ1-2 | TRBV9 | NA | CASSVGGGYGYGYTF | TGTGCCAGCAGCGTAGGCGGTGGATACGGCTATGGCTACACCTTC
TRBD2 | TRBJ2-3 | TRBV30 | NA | CACTPSGGYDTQYF | TGTGCCTGCACCCCTAGCGGGGGCTACGATACGCAGTATTTT
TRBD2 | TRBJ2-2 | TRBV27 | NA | CASSPSGGVTGELFF | TGTGCCAGCAGCCCCAGCGGGGGGGTTACCGGGGAGCTGTTTTTT
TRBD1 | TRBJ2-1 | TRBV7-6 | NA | CASSFLEGTGDIDEQFF | TGTGCCAGCAGCTTTCTTGAAGGGACAGGGGATATCGATGAGCAGTTCTTC
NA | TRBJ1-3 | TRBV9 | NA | CASSAPKPSSGNTIYF | TGTGCCAGCAGCGCGCCCAAGCCGAGCTCTGGAAACACCATATATTTT
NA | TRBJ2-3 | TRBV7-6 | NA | CASSDTDSTDTQYF | TGTGCCAGCAGCGACACAGACAGCACAGATACGCAGTATTTT
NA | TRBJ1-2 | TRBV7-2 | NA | CASSFSDNYGYTF | TGTGCCAGCAGCTTTAGCGATAACTATGGCTACACCTTC
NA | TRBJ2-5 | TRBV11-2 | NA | CASRSIAALETQYF | TGTGCCAGCAGATCAATAGCGGCCTTGGAGACCCAGTACTTC
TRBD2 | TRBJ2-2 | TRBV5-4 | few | CASSTEIAGVSTGELFF | TGTGCCAGCAGCACGGAAATAGCGGGGGTTAGCACCGGGGAGCTGTTTTTT
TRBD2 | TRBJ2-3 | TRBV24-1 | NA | CATSDFGRGTVKTDTQYF | TGTGCCACCAGTGACTTCGGGCGGGGGACGGTCAAAACAGATACGCAGTATTTT
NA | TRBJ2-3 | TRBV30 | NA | CAWSSSRVADTQYF | TGTGCCTGGAGTAGTAGTCGGGTAGCAGATACGCAGTATTTT
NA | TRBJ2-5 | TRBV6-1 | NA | CASSSRGFSETQYF | TGTGCCAGCAGTTCCAGGGGCTTTTCGGAGACCCAGTACTTC
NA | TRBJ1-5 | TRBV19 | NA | CASSGGLSNQPQHF | TGTGCCAGTAGTGGGGGCCTTAGCAATCAGCCCCAGCATTTT
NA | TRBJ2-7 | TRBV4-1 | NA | CASSQVWSNPNLYEQYF | TGCGCCAGCAGCCAAGTTTGGTCAAACCCTAATCTCTACGAGCAGTACTTC
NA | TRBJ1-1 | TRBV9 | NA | CASSATTQEVTEAFF | TGTGCCAGCAGCGCGACTACTCAGGAGGTTACTGAAGCTTTCTTT
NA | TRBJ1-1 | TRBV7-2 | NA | CASSLIVGAEAFF | TGTGCCAGCAGCTTAATAGTGGGCGCTGAAGCTTTCTTT
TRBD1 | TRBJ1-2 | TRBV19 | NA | CASSPGQGAVYGYTF | TGTGCCAGTAGTCCCGGACAGGGGGCTGTCTATGGCTACACCTTC
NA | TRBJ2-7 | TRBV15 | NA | CATSRETYGEQYF | TGTGCCACCAGCAGAGAAACGTACGGCGAGCAGTACTTC
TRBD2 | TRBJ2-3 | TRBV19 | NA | CASSMGTSGGTDTQYF | TGTGCCAGTAGTATGGGGACTAGCGGGGGCACAGATACGCAGTATTTT
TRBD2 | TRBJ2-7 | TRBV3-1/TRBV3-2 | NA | CASSQVGSGGTYEQYF | TGTGCCAGCAGCCAAGTTGGTAGCGGGGGGACATACGAGCAGTACTTC
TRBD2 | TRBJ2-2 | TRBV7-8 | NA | CASSLIAGTATGELFF | TGTGCCAGCAGCCTCATAGCGGGGACTGCGACCGGGGAGCTGTTTTTT
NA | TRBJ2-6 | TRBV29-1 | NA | CAADLLSGANVLTF | TGTGCCGCGGATCTTCTTTCTGGGGCCAACGTCCTGACTTTC
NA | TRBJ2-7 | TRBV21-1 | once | CASSKVVNRVFYEQYF | TGTGCCAGCAGCAAAGTCGTTAACAGGGTTTTTTACGAGCAGTACTTC
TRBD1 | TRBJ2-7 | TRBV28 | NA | CASSPSGQGAWEQYF | TGTGCCAGCAGTCCCTCGGGACAGGGGGCTTGGGAGCAGTACTTC
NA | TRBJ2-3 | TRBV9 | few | CASSVDPQFGTQYF | TGTGCCAGCAGCGTAGATCCCCAGTTTGGTACGCAGTATTTT
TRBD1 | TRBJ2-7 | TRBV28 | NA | CASRDGQGARSFYEQYF | TGTGCCAGCAGGGACGGACAGGGGGCGCGATCATTCTACGAGCAGTACTTC
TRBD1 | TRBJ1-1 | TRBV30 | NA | CAWSVTGREAFF | TGTGCCTGGAGTGTGACAGGGAGAGAAGCTTTCTTT